This T cell receptor (beta chain) was captured by sequencing in a study of memory CD4+ T cells and cytomegalovirus serostatus. Overall study findings and caveats: A US-trained random forest predicted CMV serostatus with median AUC around 0.91.

TCRdb's table, derived via immunoSEQ multiplex PCR, lists solely in-frame clones and lacks some. The data show 64,000 or so clones, with 70% to 80% seen just once and about 1% held by the top ten. Per germline, CDR1 SNHLY and CDR2 FYNNEI. The CDR3 covers 13 residues. Trimming stripped 11 bases from V and 5 bases from J, with 15 bases between. Single viable CD3+CD4+CD8-CD45RO+ cells were sorted as the memory CD4+ T cells. Notes on this clone: Its antigen is not identified.

This chain links TRBV2 with TRBJ2-2; D is uncertain. Material for sequencing was memory CD4+ T cells from blood. This sequence was found in an adult in good health and CMV-seronegative. CDR3 coding DNA: TGTGCCTCGCGGTACATCCCTACCGGGGAGCTGTTTTTT. As protein: CASRYIPTGELFF.